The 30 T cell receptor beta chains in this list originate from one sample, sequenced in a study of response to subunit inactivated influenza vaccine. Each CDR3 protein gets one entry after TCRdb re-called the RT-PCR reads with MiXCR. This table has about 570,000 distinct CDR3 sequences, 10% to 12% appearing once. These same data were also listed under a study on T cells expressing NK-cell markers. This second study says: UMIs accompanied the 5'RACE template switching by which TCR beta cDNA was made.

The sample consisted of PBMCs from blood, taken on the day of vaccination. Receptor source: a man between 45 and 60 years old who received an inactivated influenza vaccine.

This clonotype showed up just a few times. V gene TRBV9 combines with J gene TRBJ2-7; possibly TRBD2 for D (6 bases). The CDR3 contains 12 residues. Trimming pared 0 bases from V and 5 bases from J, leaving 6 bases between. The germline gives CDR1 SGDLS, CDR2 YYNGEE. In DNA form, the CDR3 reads TGTGCCAGCAGCGTAGCGGGGGACGAGCAGTACTTC. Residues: CASSVAGDEQYF.

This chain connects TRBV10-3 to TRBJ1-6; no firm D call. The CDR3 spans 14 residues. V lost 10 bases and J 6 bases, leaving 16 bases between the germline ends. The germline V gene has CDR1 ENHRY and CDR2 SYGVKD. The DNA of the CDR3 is TGTGCCACCCGAGTACCCGGCGTTAATTCACCCCTCCACTTT. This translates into CATRVPGVNSPLHF.

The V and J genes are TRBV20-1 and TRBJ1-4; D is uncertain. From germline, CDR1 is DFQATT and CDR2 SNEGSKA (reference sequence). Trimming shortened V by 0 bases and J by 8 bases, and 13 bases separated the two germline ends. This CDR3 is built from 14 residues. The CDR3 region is CSARERGIGEKLFF. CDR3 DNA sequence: TGCAGTGCTAGAGAGAGAGGAATTGGAGAAAAACTGTTTTTT.

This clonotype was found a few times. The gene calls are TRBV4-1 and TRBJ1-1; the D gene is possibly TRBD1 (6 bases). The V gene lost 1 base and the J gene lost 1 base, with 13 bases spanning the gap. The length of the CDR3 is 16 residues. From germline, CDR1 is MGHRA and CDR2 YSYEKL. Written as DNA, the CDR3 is TGCGCCAGCAGCCAAGGACGTGTGGGGGCGAACACTGAAGCTTTCTTT. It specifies CASSQGRVGANTEAFF.

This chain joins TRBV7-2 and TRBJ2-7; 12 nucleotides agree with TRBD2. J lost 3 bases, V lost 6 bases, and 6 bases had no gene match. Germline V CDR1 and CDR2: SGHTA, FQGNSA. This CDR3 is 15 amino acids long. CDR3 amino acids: CASRQTSGGYYEQYF. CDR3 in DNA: TGTGCCAGCAGACAGACTAGCGGGGGTTACTACGAGCAGTACTTC. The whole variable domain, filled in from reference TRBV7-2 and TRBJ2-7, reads GAGVSQSPSNKVTEKGKDVELRCDPISGHTALYWYRQSLGQGLEFLIYFQGNSAPDKSGLPSDRFSAERTGGSVSTLTIQRTQQEDSAVYLCASRQTSGGYYEQYFGPGTRLTVT.

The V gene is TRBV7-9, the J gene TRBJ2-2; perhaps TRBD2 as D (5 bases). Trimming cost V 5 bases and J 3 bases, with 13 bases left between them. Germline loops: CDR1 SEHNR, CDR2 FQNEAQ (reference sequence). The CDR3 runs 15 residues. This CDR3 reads CASSRLKRDTGELFF. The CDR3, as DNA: TGTGCCAGCAGCCGACTCAAGAGGGACACCGGGGAGCTGTTTTTT.

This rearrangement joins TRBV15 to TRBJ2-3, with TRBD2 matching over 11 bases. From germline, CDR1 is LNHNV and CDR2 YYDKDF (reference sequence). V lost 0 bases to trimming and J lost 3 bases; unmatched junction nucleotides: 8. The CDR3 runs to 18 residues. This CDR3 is CATSREGETSGSTDTQYF. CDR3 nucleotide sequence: TGTGCCACCAGCAGAGAAGGGGAAACTAGCGGGAGTACAGATACGCAGTATTTT.

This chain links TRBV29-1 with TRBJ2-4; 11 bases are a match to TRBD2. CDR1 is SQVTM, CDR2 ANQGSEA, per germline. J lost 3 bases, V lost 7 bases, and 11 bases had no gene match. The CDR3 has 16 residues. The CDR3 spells CSAAVLAGVVKNIQYF. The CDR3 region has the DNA TGCAGCGCTGCGGTACTAGCGGGAGTGGTCAAAAACATTCAGTACTTC.

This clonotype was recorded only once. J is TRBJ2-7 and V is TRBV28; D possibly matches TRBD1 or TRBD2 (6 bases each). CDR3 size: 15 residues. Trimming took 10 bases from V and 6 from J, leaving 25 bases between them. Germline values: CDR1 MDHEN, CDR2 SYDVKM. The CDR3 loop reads CATPYSDWGDTEQYF. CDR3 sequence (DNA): TGTGCCACACCCTACTCTGATTGGGGGGACACCGAGCAGTACTTC.

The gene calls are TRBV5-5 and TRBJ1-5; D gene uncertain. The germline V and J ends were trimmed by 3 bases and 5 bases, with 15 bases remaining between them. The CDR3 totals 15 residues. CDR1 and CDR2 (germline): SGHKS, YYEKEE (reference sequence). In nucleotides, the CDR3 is TGTGCCAGCAGCTACCGGGCCTACGAGGATCAGCCCCAGCATTTT. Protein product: CASSYRAYEDQPQHF.

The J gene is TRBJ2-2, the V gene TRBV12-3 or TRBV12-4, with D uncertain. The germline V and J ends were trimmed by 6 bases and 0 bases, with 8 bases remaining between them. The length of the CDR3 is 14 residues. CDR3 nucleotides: TGTGCCAGCAGACCGGACGCGAACACCGGGGAGCTGTTTTTT. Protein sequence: CASRPDANTGELFF.

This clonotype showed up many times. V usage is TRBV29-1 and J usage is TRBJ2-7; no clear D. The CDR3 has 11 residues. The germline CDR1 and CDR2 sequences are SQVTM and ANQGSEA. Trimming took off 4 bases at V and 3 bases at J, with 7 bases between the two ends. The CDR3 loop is CSVASSYEQYF. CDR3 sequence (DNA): TGCAGCGTTGCATCCAGCTACGAGCAGTACTTC.

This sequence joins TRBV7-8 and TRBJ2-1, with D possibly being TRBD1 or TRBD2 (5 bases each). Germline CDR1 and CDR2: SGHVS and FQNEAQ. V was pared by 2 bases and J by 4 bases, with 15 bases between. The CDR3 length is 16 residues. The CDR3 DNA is TGTGCCAGCAGCTTAAGGGGACCAGGCCTATACAATGAGCAGTTCTTC. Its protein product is CASSLRGPGLYNEQFF. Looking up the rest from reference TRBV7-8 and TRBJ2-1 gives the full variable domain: GAGVSQSPRYKVAKRGQDVALRCDPISGHVSLFWYQQALGQGPEFLTYFQNEAQLDKSGLPSDRFFAERPEGSVSTLKIQRTQQEDSAVYLCASSLRGPGLYNEQFFGPGTRLTVL.

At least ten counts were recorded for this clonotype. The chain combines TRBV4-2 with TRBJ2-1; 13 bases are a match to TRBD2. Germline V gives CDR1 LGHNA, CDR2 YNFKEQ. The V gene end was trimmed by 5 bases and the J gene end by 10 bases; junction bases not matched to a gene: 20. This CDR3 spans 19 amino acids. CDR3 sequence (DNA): TGTGCCAGCAGCACAGATAAACTAATACTAGCGGGGGGGCCATTCGAGCAGTTCTTC. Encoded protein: CASSTDKLILAGGPFEQFF.

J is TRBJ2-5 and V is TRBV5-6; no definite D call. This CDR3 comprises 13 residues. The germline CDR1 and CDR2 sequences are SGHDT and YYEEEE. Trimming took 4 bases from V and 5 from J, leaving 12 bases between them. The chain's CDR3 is CASSLAFLETQYF. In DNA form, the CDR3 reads TGTGCCAGCAGCCTCGCATTTCTGGAGACCCAGTACTTC.

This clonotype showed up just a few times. CDR3 sequence: CASSLERRQETQYF. The CDR3 bases are TGTGCCAGCAGCTTAGAGCGGAGGCAAGAGACCCAGTACTTC. The chain is built from TRBV7-9 and TRBJ2-5; D might be TRBD2 (5 bases). With 1 base removed from V and 2 bases from J, the gap between germline ends came to 8 bases. CDR1 is SEHNR and CDR2 is FQNEAQ in the germline V gene (reference sequence). CDR3 size: 14 residues.

The CDR3 sequence: CASSPSGTIGEKLFF. In DNA, the CDR3 is TGTGCCAGCAGCCCATCGGGGACCATTGGGGAAAAACTGTTTTTT. This sequence joins TRBV7-3 and TRBJ1-4; a possible D gene is TRBD1 (5 bases). Per the germline V gene, CDR1 is SGHTA and CDR2 is FQGTGA. The CDR3 totals 15 residues. Trimming shortened V by 5 bases and J by 8 bases, and 18 bases separated the two germline ends.

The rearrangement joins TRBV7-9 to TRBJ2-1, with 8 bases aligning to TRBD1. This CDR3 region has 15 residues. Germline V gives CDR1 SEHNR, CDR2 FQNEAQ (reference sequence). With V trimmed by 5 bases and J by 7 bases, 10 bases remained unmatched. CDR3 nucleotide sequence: TGTGCCAGCAGCCTGGCCCGGGACAGGAAAAATGAGCAGTTCTTC. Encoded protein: CASSLARDRKNEQFF.

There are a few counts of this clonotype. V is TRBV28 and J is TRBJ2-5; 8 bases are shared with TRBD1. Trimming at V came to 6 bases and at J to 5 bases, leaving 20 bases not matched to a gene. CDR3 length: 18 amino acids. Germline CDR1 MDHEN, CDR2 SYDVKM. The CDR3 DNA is TGTGCCAGCAGCAATAGGGCATCATCTCTGAGACAGGGGGAGACCCAGTACTTC. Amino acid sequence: CASSNRASSLRQGETQYF. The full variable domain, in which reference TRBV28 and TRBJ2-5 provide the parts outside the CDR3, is DVKVTQSSRYLVKRTGEKVFLECVQDMDHENMFWYRQDPGLGLRLIYFSYDVKMKEKGDIPEGYSVSREKKERFSLILESASTNQTSMYLCASSNRASSLRQGETQYFGPGTRLLVL.

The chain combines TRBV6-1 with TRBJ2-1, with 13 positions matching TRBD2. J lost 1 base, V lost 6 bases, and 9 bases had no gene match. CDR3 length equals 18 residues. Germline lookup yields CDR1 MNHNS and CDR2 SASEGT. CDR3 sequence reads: CASSQLAGGPISYNEQFF. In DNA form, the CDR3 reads TGTGCCAGCAGCCAACTAGCGGGGGGGCCGATATCCTACAATGAGCAGTTCTTC.

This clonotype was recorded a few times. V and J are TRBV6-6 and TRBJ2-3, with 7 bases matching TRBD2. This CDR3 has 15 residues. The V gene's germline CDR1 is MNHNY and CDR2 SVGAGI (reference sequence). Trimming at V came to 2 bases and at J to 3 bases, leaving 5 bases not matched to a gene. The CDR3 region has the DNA TGTGCCAGCAGTTACGAGGCGGGGGAAACAGATACGCAGTATTTT. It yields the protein CASSYEAGETDTQYF.

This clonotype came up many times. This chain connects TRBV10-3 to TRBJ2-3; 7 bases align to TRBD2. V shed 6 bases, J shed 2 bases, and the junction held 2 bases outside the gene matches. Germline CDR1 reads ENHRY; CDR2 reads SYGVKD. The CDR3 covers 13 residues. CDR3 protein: CAIRGLNTDTQYF. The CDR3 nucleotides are TGTGCCATCAGGGGACTAAACACAGATACGCAGTATTTT.

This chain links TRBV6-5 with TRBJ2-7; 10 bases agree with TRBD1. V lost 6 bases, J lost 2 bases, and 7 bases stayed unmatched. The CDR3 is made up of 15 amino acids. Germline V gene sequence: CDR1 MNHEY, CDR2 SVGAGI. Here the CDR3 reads CASRFRDRGTYEQYF. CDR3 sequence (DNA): TGTGCCAGCAGATTCCGGGACAGGGGTACCTACGAGCAGTACTTC.

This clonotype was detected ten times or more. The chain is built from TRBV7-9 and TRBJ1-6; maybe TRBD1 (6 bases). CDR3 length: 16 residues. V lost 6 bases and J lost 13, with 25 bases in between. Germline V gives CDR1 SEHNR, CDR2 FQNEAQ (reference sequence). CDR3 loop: CASSSGAGGTFRPLHF. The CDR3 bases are TGTGCCAGCAGTTCAGGGGCCGGTGGGACATTCAGGCCCCTCCACTTT.

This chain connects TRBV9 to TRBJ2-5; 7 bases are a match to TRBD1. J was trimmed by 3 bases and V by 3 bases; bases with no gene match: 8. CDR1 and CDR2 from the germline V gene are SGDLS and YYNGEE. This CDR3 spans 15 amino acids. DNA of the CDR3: TGTGCCAGCAGCGGCAGGGGGTGGGTTGAAGAGACCCAGTACTTC. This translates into CASSGRGWVEETQYF.

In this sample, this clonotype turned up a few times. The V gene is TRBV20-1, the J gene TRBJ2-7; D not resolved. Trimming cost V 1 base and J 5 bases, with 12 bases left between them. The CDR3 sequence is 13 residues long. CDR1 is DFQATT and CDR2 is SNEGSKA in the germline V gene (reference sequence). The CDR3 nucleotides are TGCAGTGCTAGAGTTGCCGGCGTCCACGAGCAGTACTTC. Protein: CSARVAGVHEQYF.

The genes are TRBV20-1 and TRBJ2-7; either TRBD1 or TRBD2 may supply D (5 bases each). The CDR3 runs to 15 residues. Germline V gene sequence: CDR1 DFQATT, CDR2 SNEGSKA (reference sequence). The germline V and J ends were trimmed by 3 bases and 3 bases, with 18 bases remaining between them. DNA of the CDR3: TGCAGTGCTAGTTCGCCTAGCCAGGGCGACTACGAGCAGTACTTC. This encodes CSASSPSQGDYEQYF.

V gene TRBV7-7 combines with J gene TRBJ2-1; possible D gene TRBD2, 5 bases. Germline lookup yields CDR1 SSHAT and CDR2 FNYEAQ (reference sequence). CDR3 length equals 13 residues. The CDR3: CASAQDRGNEQFF. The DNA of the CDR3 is TGTGCTAGCGCCCAGGATCGAGGCAATGAGCAGTTCTTC.

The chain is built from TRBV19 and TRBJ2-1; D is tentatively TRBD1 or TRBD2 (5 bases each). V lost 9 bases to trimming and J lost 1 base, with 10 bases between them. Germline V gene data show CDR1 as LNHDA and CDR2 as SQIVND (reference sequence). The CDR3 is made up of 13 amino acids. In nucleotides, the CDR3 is TGTGCCAGCCGGGGCGGGTCCTACAATGAGCAGTTCTTC. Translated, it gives CASRGGSYNEQFF.

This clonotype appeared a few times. CDR3 sequence: CASSQSAGQRETQYF. In DNA, the CDR3 is TGTGCCAGCAGCCAGTCAGCGGGACAAAGAGAGACCCAGTACTTC. This chain links TRBV4-2 with TRBJ2-5; D possibly corresponds to TRBD2 (7 bases). CDR1 and CDR2 from the germline V gene are LGHNA and YNFKEQ. This CDR3 contains 15 residues. V lost 3 bases and J lost 4, with 15 bases in between.